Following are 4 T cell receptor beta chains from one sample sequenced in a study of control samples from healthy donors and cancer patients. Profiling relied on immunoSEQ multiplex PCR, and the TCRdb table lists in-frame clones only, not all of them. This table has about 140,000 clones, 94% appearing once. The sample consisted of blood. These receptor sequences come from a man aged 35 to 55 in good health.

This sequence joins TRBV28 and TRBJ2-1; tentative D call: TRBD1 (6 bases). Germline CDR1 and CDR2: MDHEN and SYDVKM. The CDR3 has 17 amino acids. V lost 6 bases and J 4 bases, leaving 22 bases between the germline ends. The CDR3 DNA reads TGTGCCAGCAGCCAGGTGTGGACAGCATCAAGGTACAATGAGCAGTTCTTC. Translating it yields CASSQVWTASRYNEQFF.

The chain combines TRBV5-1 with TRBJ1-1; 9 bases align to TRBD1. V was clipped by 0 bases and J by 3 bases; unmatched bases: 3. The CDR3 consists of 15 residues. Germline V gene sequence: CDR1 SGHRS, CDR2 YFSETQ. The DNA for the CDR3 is TGCGCCAGCAGCTTGGGGGACAGGGATCACACTGAAGCTTTCTTT. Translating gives CASSLGDRDHTEAFF.

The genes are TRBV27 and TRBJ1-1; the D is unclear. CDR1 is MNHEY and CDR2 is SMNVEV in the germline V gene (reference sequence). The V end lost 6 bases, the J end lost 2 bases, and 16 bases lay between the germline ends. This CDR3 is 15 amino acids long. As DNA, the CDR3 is TGTGCCAGCAGCCAGACCCGTGGTTTAAACACTGAAGCTTTCTTT. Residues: CASSQTRGLNTEAFF.

The CDR3 DNA follows: TGTGCCAGCAGCTCAGGCGGGGCTATTAATGAAAAACTGTTTTTT. As protein: CASSSGGAINEKLFF. The chain is built from TRBV7-9 and TRBJ1-4, with D maybe TRBD1 (5 bases). CDR1 and CDR2 (germline): SEHNR, FQNEAQ (reference sequence). The V end lost 4 bases, the J end lost 4 bases, and 13 bases lay between the germline ends. The CDR3 spans 15 residues.